Below, one T cell receptor beta chain is given with its context. No antigen is known for it. The data were obtained in a study of cytomegalovirus exposure and HLA in healthy donors. The study, taken as a whole, reports: Relative to the roughly 700-donor mean, N-insertions were reportedly fewer in an Asian-associated ancestry cluster in a later analysis. High specificity and sensitivity for cytomegalovirus status were reported for the classifier. Per a later analysis, HLA-associated TCR beta chains showed more clonal expansion than other, equally common TCR beta chains. Previous analysis showed most TCR beta V segments were productive about 87% or about 30% of the time.

PCR involved 60 Vbeta and 13 Jbeta primers. Clones were read by immunoSEQ multiplex PCR, and TCRdb kept only the in-frame ones, dropping some. The sample has some 130,000 clones; approximately 78% are singletons. This CDR3 has 16 amino acids. The V end was cut by 3 bases, the J end by 0 bases, with 12 bases between. CDR1 is LNHDA, CDR2 SQIVND, per germline (reference sequence). The chain couples TRBV19 to TRBJ1-5; D ambiguous. Sequenced input: PBMCs. This TCR derives from a female donor in good health and CMV-seronegative. CDR3 in amino acids: CASSIWPDYSNQPQHF. CDR3 DNA sequence: TGTGCCAGTAGTATCTGGCCCGATTATAGCAATCAGCCCCAGCATTTT.